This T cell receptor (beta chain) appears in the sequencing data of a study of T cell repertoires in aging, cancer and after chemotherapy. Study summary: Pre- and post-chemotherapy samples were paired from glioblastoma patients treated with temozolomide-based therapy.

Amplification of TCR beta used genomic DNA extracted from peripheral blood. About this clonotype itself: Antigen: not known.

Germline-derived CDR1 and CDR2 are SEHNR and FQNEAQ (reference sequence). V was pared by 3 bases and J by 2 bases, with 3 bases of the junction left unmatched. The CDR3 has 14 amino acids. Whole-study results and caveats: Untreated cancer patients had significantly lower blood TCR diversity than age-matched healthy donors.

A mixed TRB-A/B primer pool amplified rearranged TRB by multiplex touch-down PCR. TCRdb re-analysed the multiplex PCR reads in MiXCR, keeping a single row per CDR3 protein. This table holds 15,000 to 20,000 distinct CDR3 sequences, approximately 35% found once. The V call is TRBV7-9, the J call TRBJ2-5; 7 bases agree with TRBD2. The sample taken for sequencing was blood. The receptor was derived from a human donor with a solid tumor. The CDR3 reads CASSFQGGQETQYF. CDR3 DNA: TGTGCCAGCAGCTTTCAGGGAGGGCAAGAGACCCAGTACTTC.